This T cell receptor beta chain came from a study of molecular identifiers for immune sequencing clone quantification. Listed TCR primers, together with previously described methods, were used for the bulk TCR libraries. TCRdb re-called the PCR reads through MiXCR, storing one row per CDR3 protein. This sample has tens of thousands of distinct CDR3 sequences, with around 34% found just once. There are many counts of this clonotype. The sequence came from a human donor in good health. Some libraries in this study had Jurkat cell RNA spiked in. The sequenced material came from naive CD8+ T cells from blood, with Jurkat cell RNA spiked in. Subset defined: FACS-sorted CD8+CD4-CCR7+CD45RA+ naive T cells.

CDR3 bases: TGCGCCAGCAGCCTTGCAGGGAAGCAGTTCTTC. Translated: CASSLAGKQFF. V usage is TRBV4-3 and J usage is TRBJ2-1; the D gene is possibly TRBD1 (5 bases). The CDR3 runs 11 residues. Germline V gene lookup returns CDR1 LGHNA and CDR2 YSLEER. The V and J ends lost 4 bases and 11 bases respectively, with 9 bases between them.